In this sample, the clone carrying this T cell receptor beta chain turned up a few times. These data come from a study of tumor-infiltrating lymphocytes in oesophageal squamous cell carcinoma. This CDR3 comprises 13 residues. CDR1 is SNHLY and CDR2 is FYNNEI in the germline V gene. Using its own MiXCR run on the PCR reads, TCRdb lists one record per CDR3 protein. The sample gives about 22,000 distinct CDR3 sequences, around 37% of which show up once; roughly 19% is in the top ten. The clonotype comes from a female donor with esophageal squamous cell carcinoma. This chain connects TRBV2 to TRBJ2-5; no clear D gene. The J call may be faulty, since TRBJ2-7 better matches the DNA end. Sequencing was carried out using esophageal tumor tissue. The CDR3 DNA sequence: TGTGCCAGCAGTGTGGGCAGCTTCTACGAGCAGTACTTC. This codes for CASSVGSFYEQYF.